This T cell receptor (beta chain) was sequenced in a study of T-cell memory formation after mild COVID-19. The germline gives CDR1 MNHEY, CDR2 SVGAGI. CDR3 length: 14 residues. Trimming cost V 6 bases and J 6 bases; bases outside gene matches: 11. After 5'RACE with constant-segment primers, TCR alpha and TCR beta cDNA libraries carrying sample barcodes and UMIs were obtained. TCRdb used MiXCR to reprocess the 5' RACE reads, holding one entry per CDR3 protein. Of 300,000 to 350,000 distinct CDR3 sequences in the sample, approximately 19% were seen once. As to this clonotype: Its cognate antigen is unknown.

Study findings and constraints: Within pre-infection memory, some responding clones were found, suggesting cross-reactive memory joined. SARS-CoV-2 specificity was not confirmed for second-wave clones peaking on day 37. Whereas later expanders leaned CD4+, clones contracting day 15 to 85 showed a balanced CD4/CD8 makeup.

The chain has TRBV6-5 and TRBJ2-7; 7 nucleotides align to TRBD1. Sequencing was performed on PBMCs or a T cell subset sorted from them (not recorded which). The TCR comes from a man between 18 and 29 years old who had mild COVID-19 (a few samples of this study predate the infection). Cell type and time point are not known. CDR3 sequence reads: CASSLWTGAGEQYF. CDR3 coding DNA: TGTGCCAGCAGCCTTTGGACAGGCGCAGGCGAGCAGTACTTC.